Listed below are T cell receptor beta chains from one sample, sequenced in a study of blood T cells in healthy people across ages. TCRdb re-derived calls from the 5' RACE reads in MiXCR, one entry per CDR3 protein. In the table there are about 1.8 million distinct CDR3 sequences, around half of which are singletons. Sequencing used blood. These TCRs come from a woman aged 35 to 49 in good health. Both conserved end residues are part of each CDR3.

J gene: TRBJ2-1
V gene: TRBV2
CDR3 protein: CASRTVVRGTSGYNEQFF

J gene: TRBJ2-3
V gene: TRBV7-2
CDR3 protein: CASSLAGGSADTQYF

J gene: TRBJ2-1
V gene: TRBV12-3/TRBV12-4
CDR3 protein: CASSHIPGIYNEQFF

J gene: TRBJ2-5
V gene: TRBV28
CDR3 protein: CASSSSGFEKTQYF

J gene: TRBJ2-7
V gene: TRBV6-1
CDR3 protein: CASRMDPYNEQYF

J gene: TRBJ1-2
V gene: TRBV5-1
CDR3 protein: CASSPLRTSNYGYTF

J gene: TRBJ1-2
V gene: TRBV10-3
CDR3 protein: CAISTSNQGSAGYTF

J gene: TRBJ2-7
V gene: TRBV2
CDR3 protein: CASSEMATTEQYF

J gene: TRBJ2-5
V gene: TRBV27
CDR3 protein: CATRREETQYF

J gene: TRBJ2-3
V gene: TRBV24-1
CDR3 protein: CATSPKLGTDTRYF

J gene: TRBJ2-1
V gene: TRBV7-9
CDR3 protein: CASSLVQKLYNEQFF

J gene: TRBJ2-5
V gene: TRBV27
CDR3 protein: CASSPHRGGHEETQYF

J gene: TRBJ2-1
V gene: TRBV5-5
CDR3 protein: CASSLVSTSGEQFF

J gene: TRBJ2-5
V gene: TRBV7-2
CDR3 protein: CASSLTSGGRETQYF

J gene: TRBJ1-2
V gene: TRBV27
CDR3 protein: CTSSQGAGYGYTF

J gene: TRBJ1-6
V gene: TRBV6-5
CDR3 protein: CASTKGTGINSPLHF

J gene: TRBJ1-6
V gene: TRBV12-3/TRBV12-4
CDR3 protein: CASSLRSLDSPLHF

J gene: TRBJ1-1
V gene: TRBV5-1
CDR3 protein: CASSLWQPNTEAFF

J gene: TRBJ2-3
V gene: TRBV29-1
CDR3 protein: CSAGTVGATDTQYF

J gene: TRBJ1-2
V gene: TRBV29-1
CDR3 protein: CSVEWTDYGYTF

J gene: TRBJ2-7
V gene: TRBV7-9
CDR3 protein: CASSSALGGDPVQYF

J gene: TRBJ2-1
V gene: TRBV7-2
CDR3 protein: CASSTLAGGLFF

J gene: TRBJ2-2
V gene: TRBV12-3/TRBV12-4
CDR3 protein: CASSLLSGQGYGELFF

J gene: TRBJ2-7
V gene: TRBV10-3
CDR3 protein: CAILTSGGSEQYF

J gene: TRBJ2-4
V gene: TRBV12-3/TRBV12-4
CDR3 protein: CASSGAHRGLAKNIQYF

J gene: TRBJ2-7
V gene: TRBV6-5
CDR3 protein: CASSSGQDYGLGYEQYF